The 14 T cell receptor beta chains below all came from one sample that was sequenced in a study of blood T cell repertoires in COVID-19. Clones were read by immunoSEQ multiplex PCR, and TCRdb kept only the in-frame ones, dropping some. Found here are 200,000 to 300,000 clones, about nine tenths of them singletons; the top ten hold 3% to 4.5%. The sample was peripheral blood. The source is a woman aged 40 to 55 with acute or convalescent COVID-19.

The chain uses TRBV6-5 and TRBJ1-5; D is ambiguous. There are 15 residues in the CDR3. Germline-derived CDR1 and CDR2 are MNHEY and SVGAGI. Trimming removed 2 bases at V and 3 bases at J, with 11 bases between. The CDR3 spells CASSYGRPHNQPQHF. CDR3 nucleotides: TGTGCCAGCAGTTACGGGAGGCCCCACAATCAGCCCCAGCATTTT.

This clone was detected only a few times. V gene TRBV5-4 combines with J gene TRBJ1-1, with D tentatively TRBD1 (6 bases). Looked up from germline, CDR1 is SGHNT and CDR2 is YYREEE (reference sequence). Trimming took off 0 bases at V and 4 bases at J, with 13 bases between the two ends. This CDR3 is built from 15 residues. This chain's CDR3 is CASSLDRVFVTEAFF. The CDR3 nucleotides read TGTGCCAGCAGCTTGGACAGGGTTTTCGTCACTGAAGCTTTCTTT.

This clone was observed once. The chain combines TRBV11-2 with TRBJ2-7; 8 bases agree with TRBD2. CDR1 and CDR2 from the germline V gene are SGHAT and FQNNGV. The CDR3 covers 14 residues. V was pared by 4 bases and J by 2 bases, with 4 bases of the junction left unmatched. Written as DNA, the CDR3 is TGTGCCAGCAGCTCAAGGCGGGGGGCCTACGAGCAGTACGTC. Protein product: CASSSRRGAYEQYV.

This clone occurred once. The chain has TRBV3-1 (or the pseudogene TRBV3-2) and TRBJ2-3; the D gene is possibly TRBD2 (5 bases). V was trimmed by 1 base and J by 1 base, leaving 15 bases between them. This CDR3 is 17 amino acids long. Germline assignment: CDR1 LGHDT and CDR2 YNNKEL (reference sequence). This CDR3 is CASSQVGRLGGTDTQYF. In nucleotides, the CDR3 is TGTGCCAGCAGCCAAGTAGGAAGACTCGGGGGCACAGATACGCAGTATTTT.

The V and J genes are TRBV2 and TRBJ1-4, with 8 bases aligning to TRBD1. J was trimmed by 7 bases and V by 4 bases; bases with no gene match: 5. Per the germline V gene, CDR1 is SNHLY and CDR2 is FYNNEI. The CDR3 length is 14 residues. The CDR3 sequence: CASSGDRGSEKLFF. CDR3 nucleotides: TGTGCCAGCAGTGGAGACAGGGGAAGTGAAAAACTGTTTTTT.

A single count supports this clone. The chain is built from TRBV7-3 and TRBJ2-2; D is possibly TRBD1 (7 bases). Germline lookup yields CDR1 SGHTA and CDR2 FQGTGA. This CDR3 spans 18 amino acids. Trimming stripped 5 bases from V and 0 bases from J, with 19 bases between. This chain's CDR3 is CASSPQGGARANTGELFF. The CDR3 DNA reads as TGTGCCAGCAGCCCCCAGGGGGGAGCGAGGGCGAACACCGGGGAGCTGTTTTTT.

V is TRBV20-1 and J is TRBJ1-3; D is uncertain. V lost 2 bases and J 4 bases, leaving 3 bases between the germline ends. The germline CDR1 and CDR2 sequences are DFQATT and SNEGSKA (reference sequence). The CDR3 contains 11 residues. The CDR3 DNA reads as TGCAGTGCTAGACAGGGAAACACCATATATTTT. Its protein is CSARQGNTIYF.

This clone has only one observation. The J gene is TRBJ1-6, the V gene TRBV6-5; possibly TRBD1 for D (6 bases). CDR1 and CDR2 (germline): MNHEY, SVGAGI. CDR3 length: 13 amino acids. The V and J ends lost 4 bases and 9 bases respectively, with 10 bases between them. CDR3 protein: CASSSTGTSPLHF. In nucleotides, the CDR3 is TGTGCCAGCAGTTCGACAGGTACTTCACCCCTCCACTTT.

This chain uses TRBV5-1 with TRBJ2-7; TRBD2 matches 9 bases. Germline CDR1 reads SGHRS; CDR2 reads YFSETQ. This CDR3 has 14 residues. Germline trimming cut 4 bases from V and 5 bases from J; bases unmatched to any gene: 7. In DNA form, the CDR3 reads TGCGCCAGCAGCAAAATAGCGGGGGCCCACGAGCAGTACGTC. Translated: CASSKIAGAHEQYV.

This chain joins TRBV4-2 and TRBJ1-5; TRBD1 is a possible D gene (5 bases). Germline V lookup: CDR1 LGHNA, CDR2 YNFKEQ. The CDR3 spans 16 residues. V was shortened by 0 bases and J by 5 bases, with 14 bases between the two germline ends. The CDR3 DNA sequence: TGTGCCAGCAGCCAAGAGGGGGGGGTAAGGGATCAGCCCCAGCATTTT. Its protein product is CASSQEGGVRDQPQHF.

The chain combines TRBV2 with TRBJ1-5; 11 bases match TRBD1. This CDR3 is 17 amino acids long. J gave up 1 base and V 6 bases, and 8 bases lay outside the gene matches. Germline V gene lookup returns CDR1 SNHLY and CDR2 FYNNEI. This chain's CDR3 is CASRGQGEDKSNQPQHF. The CDR3 DNA reads as TGTGCCAGCAGGGGACAGGGGGAAGATAAAAGCAATCAGCCCCAGCATTTT.

The chain joins TRBV5-1 to TRBJ2-7; TRBD1 is a possible D gene (7 bases). The CDR3 totals 14 residues. The V gene lost 0 bases and the J gene lost 4 bases, with 11 bases spanning the gap. The germline gives CDR1 SGHRS, CDR2 YFSETQ. The CDR3 spells CASSLAAGGYEQYV. CDR3 DNA: TGCGCCAGCAGCTTGGCGGCAGGGGGGTACGAGCAGTACGTC.

The chain links TRBV11-2 to TRBJ1-1, with a weak D call TRBD1 (5 bases). Germline CDR1 is SGHAT and CDR2 is FQNNGV. This CDR3 has 14 residues. Trimming pared 2 bases from V and 7 bases from J, leaving 14 bases between. CDR3 nucleotide sequence: TGTGCCAGCAGCTTAACCGGACACGGTTATGAAGCTTTCTTT. This sequence encodes CASSLTGHGYEAFF.

This clone has just one count. J is TRBJ1-5 and V is TRBV19, with TRBD1 matching 9 bases. The germline V gene encodes CDR1 LNHDA and CDR2 SQIVND (reference sequence). The CDR3 is made up of 14 amino acids. V shed 7 bases and J 4 bases; nucleotides not matched to a gene: 5. The CDR3 nucleotides are TGTGCCAGTACGTGGACAGGGGCTAATCAGCCCCAGCATTTT. Translation: CASTWTGANQPQHF.